Listed below are T cell receptor beta chains from one sample, sequenced in a study of blood T cell repertoires in COVID-19. Profiling relied on immunoSEQ multiplex PCR, and the TCRdb table lists in-frame clones only, not all of them. Of approximately 260,000 clones listed, around 83% were seen once; the top ten hold about 4%. Material for sequencing was peripheral blood. The source is a man aged 18 to 29 with active or convalescent COVID-19. Each CDR3 is given with its conserved first and last residue. Each record gives: V gene, D gene, clone size, J gene, CDR3 DNA, CDR3 protein. The D gene is left open where the match is weak. The size entry is marked missing in some rows and otherwise reads once, few, many or a size class.

v_call: TRBV24-1; d_call: -; clone_size: -; j_call: TRBJ1-5; cdr3_nt: TGTGCCACCAGTGATGGACAGCCGAATCAGCCCCAGCATTTT; cdr3_aa: CATSDGQPNQPQHF
v_call: TRBV4-1; d_call: -; clone_size: -; j_call: TRBJ2-2; cdr3_nt: TGCGCCAGCAGCCAAGACTTCGGCAGGGCGAACACCGGGGAGCTGTTTTTT; cdr3_aa: CASSQDFGRANTGELFF
v_call: TRBV6-5; d_call: -; clone_size: -; j_call: TRBJ2-5; cdr3_nt: TGTGCCAGCACCCAAGGAGAGCCTCAAGAGACCCAGTACTTC; cdr3_aa: CASTQGEPQETQYF
v_call: TRBV15; d_call: -; clone_size: -; j_call: TRBJ1-5; cdr3_nt: TGTGCCACCAGCAGAGGATATACAGGCGGCAATCAGCCCCAGCATTTT; cdr3_aa: CATSRGYTGGNQPQHF
v_call: TRBV19; d_call: -; clone_size: -; j_call: TRBJ1-2; cdr3_nt: TGTGCCTCCGGTCGGGGGGGGGTCGCCTATGGCTACACCTTC; cdr3_aa: CASGRGGVAYGYTF
v_call: TRBV3-1/TRBV3-2; d_call: -; clone_size: -; j_call: TRBJ2-1; cdr3_nt: TGTGCCAGCAGCCAAGAATGGCATGAGCAGTTCTTC; cdr3_aa: CASSQEWHEQFF
v_call: TRBV3-1/TRBV3-2; d_call: -; clone_size: -; j_call: TRBJ1-2; cdr3_nt: TGTGCCAGCAGCCAAGTAAGCGTCTACACCTTC; cdr3_aa: CASSQVSVYTF
v_call: TRBV7-3; d_call: -; clone_size: -; j_call: TRBJ2-2; cdr3_nt: TGTGCCAGCAGCTTAACATCCGGGACAAGCCCCGGGGAGCTGTTTTTT; cdr3_aa: CASSLTSGTSPGELFF
v_call: TRBV28; d_call: -; clone_size: -; j_call: TRBJ1-5; cdr3_nt: TGTGCCAGCAGAAAGACCGGGAGCAATCAGCCCCAGCATTTT; cdr3_aa: CASRKTGSNQPQHF
v_call: TRBV2; d_call: -; clone_size: few; j_call: TRBJ2-7; cdr3_nt: TGTGCCAGCAGTGAGGGTGGGGCGCAACCCTTC; cdr3_aa: CASSEGGAQPF
v_call: TRBV7-2; d_call: TRBD2; clone_size: -; j_call: TRBJ2-5; cdr3_nt: TGTGCCAGCAGCGGCGGGACTAGGGGGGGGAAAGAGACCCAGTACTTC; cdr3_aa: CASSGGTRGGKETQYF
v_call: TRBV2; d_call: TRBD1; clone_size: -; j_call: TRBJ1-1; cdr3_nt: TGTGCCAGCAGTAACAGGGGATGGGGGACTGAAGCTTTCTTT; cdr3_aa: CASSNRGWGTEAFF
v_call: TRBV2; d_call: TRBD1; clone_size: -; j_call: TRBJ2-2; cdr3_nt: TGTGCCAGCAGGGCGACAGGGGCTAACACCGGGGAGCTGTTTTTT; cdr3_aa: CASRATGANTGELFF
v_call: TRBV28; d_call: -; clone_size: -; j_call: TRBJ1-4; cdr3_nt: TGTGCCACTTCATCCGATCAGGGTTTCGGTGAAAAACTGTTTTTT; cdr3_aa: CATSSDQGFGEKLFF
v_call: TRBV11-3; d_call: TRBD1; clone_size: once; j_call: TRBJ2-1; cdr3_nt: TGTGCCAGCAGCTCTCGGGACAGGGGCGGGAATGAGCAGTTCTTC; cdr3_aa: CASSSRDRGGNEQFF
v_call: TRBV4-1; d_call: -; clone_size: -; j_call: TRBJ1-6; cdr3_nt: TGCGCCAGCAGCCCTGGACAGCGAACCCTCCACTTT; cdr3_aa: CASSPGQRTLHF
v_call: TRBV30; d_call: -; clone_size: few; j_call: TRBJ1-6; cdr3_nt: TGTGCCTGGATTAGCAGTTATAATTCACCCCTCCACTTT; cdr3_aa: CAWISSYNSPLHF
v_call: TRBV13; d_call: TRBD1; clone_size: -; j_call: TRBJ2-7; cdr3_nt: TGTGCCAGCAGCTGGACAGGGTCGTTTGGGATCTACGAGCAGTACTTC; cdr3_aa: CASSWTGSFGIYEQYF
v_call: TRBV7-9; d_call: TRBD1; clone_size: -; j_call: TRBJ1-4; cdr3_nt: TGTGCCAGCAGCTTCGGGACAGCTAGGGAAAAACTGTTTTTT; cdr3_aa: CASSFGTAREKLFF
v_call: TRBV19; d_call: -; clone_size: -; j_call: TRBJ1-5; cdr3_nt: TGTGCCAGTAGTATCACCCGGTCGTTTTTCCCCCCTCAGCCCCAGCATTTT; cdr3_aa: CASSITRSFFPPQPQHF
v_call: TRBV25-1; d_call: -; clone_size: -; j_call: TRBJ1-3; cdr3_nt: TGTGCCAGCAGTGTGGGACACCACCTCTCTGGAAACACCATATATTTT; cdr3_aa: CASSVGHHLSGNTIYF
v_call: TRBV6-5; d_call: -; clone_size: -; j_call: TRBJ2-3; cdr3_nt: TGTGCCAGCAGTTACGAGGCTTGGGATACGCAGTATTTT; cdr3_aa: CASSYEAWDTQYF
v_call: TRBV6-6; d_call: TRBD1; clone_size: -; j_call: TRBJ2-7; cdr3_nt: TGTGCCAGCAGTCGACAGGGGCCTTACGAGCAGTACTTC; cdr3_aa: CASSRQGPYEQYF
v_call: TRBV5-1; d_call: TRBD1; clone_size: -; j_call: TRBJ1-2; cdr3_nt: TGCGCCAGCAGCTCCGGGACAGGGACCTATGGCTACACCTTC; cdr3_aa: CASSSGTGTYGYTF
v_call: TRBV20-1; d_call: -; clone_size: -; j_call: TRBJ2-7; cdr3_nt: TGCAGTGCAAGTAGGGGTGGGCCGTCCGAGCAGTACTTC; cdr3_aa: CSASRGGPSEQYF
v_call: TRBV29-1; d_call: TRBD2; clone_size: -; j_call: TRBJ2-5; cdr3_nt: TGCAGCGTTGGACGGGGAGGGGTGGGAGAGACCCAGTACTTC; cdr3_aa: CSVGRGGVGETQYF
v_call: TRBV7-6; d_call: -; clone_size: -; j_call: TRBJ2-2; cdr3_nt: TGTGCCAGCAGCTTACTAGTTTCTTCCGACACCGGGGAGCTGTTTTTT; cdr3_aa: CASSLLVSSDTGELFF
v_call: TRBV29-1; d_call: -; clone_size: -; j_call: TRBJ1-1; cdr3_nt: TGCAGCTATCGGGAGGGGACTGAAGCTTTCTTT; cdr3_aa: CSYREGTEAFF
v_call: TRBV7-9; d_call: TRBD1; clone_size: -; j_call: TRBJ2-7; cdr3_nt: TGTGCCAGCAGTCACTCGGGCAGGGGGCGCTTCTACGAGCAGTACTTC; cdr3_aa: CASSHSGRGRFYEQYF
v_call: TRBV7-6; d_call: -; clone_size: -; j_call: TRBJ2-5; cdr3_nt: TGTGCCAGCCAACCACACGAGCGCCTCCAAGAGACCCAGTACTTC; cdr3_aa: CASQPHERLQETQYF
v_call: TRBV5-6; d_call: -; clone_size: -; j_call: TRBJ2-7; cdr3_nt: TGTGCCAGCAGCTTTAGGGGCTCCTACGAGCAGTACTTC; cdr3_aa: CASSFRGSYEQYF
v_call: TRBV11-2; d_call: TRBD1; clone_size: few; j_call: TRBJ2-1; cdr3_nt: TGTGCCAGCAGCTACGGACAGGCCTATGAGCAGTTCTTC; cdr3_aa: CASSYGQAYEQFF
v_call: TRBV7-3; d_call: -; clone_size: -; j_call: TRBJ2-1; cdr3_nt: TGTGCCAGCAGACAAGACTTGCACAATGAGCAGTTCTTC; cdr3_aa: CASRQDLHNEQFF
v_call: TRBV14; d_call: -; clone_size: -; j_call: TRBJ1-2; cdr3_nt: TGTGCCAGCAGCCAAGATGCAGGCCCTGAGGGCTACACCTTC; cdr3_aa: CASSQDAGPEGYTF